The 7 T cell receptor beta chains presented below share a single source sample, sequenced in a study of OX40 agonist ivuxolimab in advanced cancers. Assay: immunoSEQ multiplex PCR; the TCRdb copy retains only in-frame clones and omits some. The sample records 30,000 to 45,000 clones, 78% being singletons. The material sequenced was CD4+ or CD8+ T cells sorted from blood, taken in a trial of the OX40 agonist ivuxolimab. These receptors were obtained from an adult with an advanced solid tumor such as melanoma, head and neck, liver or kidney cancer.

Only a few counts were recorded for this clone. The chain couples TRBV11-2 to TRBJ1-5; D unresolved. This CDR3 is 13 amino acids long. Trimming shortened V by 3 bases and J by 3 bases, and 6 bases separated the two germline ends. Germline V lookup: CDR1 SGHAT, CDR2 FQNNGV. The CDR3 loop is CASSLMNNQPQHF. Here the CDR3 DNA reads TGTGCCAGCAGCTTGATGAACAATCAGCCCCAGCATTTT.

The CDR3 nucleotides read TGTGCCAGCAGCATTTACAATGAGCAGTTCTTC. This sequence encodes CASSIYNEQFF. The chain is built from TRBV5-6 and TRBJ2-1, with D uncertain. V lost 4 bases and J 4 bases, leaving 3 bases between the germline ends. CDR1 SGHDT and CDR2 YYEEEE come from the germline V gene. The CDR3 runs to 11 residues. The complete variable domain, with remaining parts taken from reference TRBV5-6 and TRBJ2-1, reads DAGVTQSPTHLIKTRGQQVTLRCSPKSGHDTVSWYQQALGQGPQFIFQYYEEEERQRGNFPDRFSGHQFPNYSSELNVNALLLGDSALYLCASSIYNEQFFGPGTRLTVL.

The rearrangement links TRBV28 to TRBJ1-2, with D unclear. V was trimmed by 4 bases and J by 6 bases, leaving 12 bases between them. This CDR3 has 13 residues. CDR1 is MDHEN and CDR2 is SYDVKM in the germline V gene. The CDR3 is CASSSQQWDGYTF. CDR3 coding DNA: TGTGCCAGCAGTTCTCAACAGTGGGATGGCTACACCTTC.

This clone was found once. The gene calls are TRBV30 and TRBJ2-2; TRBD1 matches at 7 bases. The V segment lost 4 bases and the J segment 4 bases; nucleotides outside the gene matches: 6. Per germline, CDR1 GTSNPN and CDR2 SVGIG (reference sequence). This CDR3 contains 14 residues. The CDR3 region is CAWKKGASTGELFF. CDR3 nucleotide sequence: TGTGCCTGGAAAAAGGGGGCCAGCACCGGGGAGCTGTTTTTT.

The chain has TRBV9 and TRBJ1-6, with D tentatively TRBD1 (5 bases). Per the germline V gene, CDR1 is SGDLS and CDR2 is YYNGEE. Trimming stripped 2 bases from V and 6 bases from J, with 9 bases between. The CDR3 length is 14 residues. The CDR3 nucleotides are TGTGCCAGCAGCGTGGGACCGAGTAATTCACCCCTCCACTTT. Residues: CASSVGPSNSPLHF.

The rearrangement uses TRBV7-9 and TRBJ1-6; 7 bases line up with TRBD1. The CDR3 covers 16 residues. J was trimmed by 9 bases and V by 3 bases; bases with no gene match: 11. The V gene's germline CDR1 is SEHNR and CDR2 FQNEAQ (reference sequence). Written as DNA, the CDR3 is TGTGCCAGCAGCTTCCGGGACAGTAAAGGAGGTTCACCCCTCCACTTT. Translated: CASSFRDSKGGSPLHF.

The chain uses TRBV6-1 and TRBJ1-2; D is unclear. The CDR3 sequence is 14 residues long. With 4 bases removed from V and 1 base from J, the gap between germline ends came to 10 bases. Germline assignment: CDR1 MNHNS and CDR2 SASEGT. The chain's CDR3 is CASSVYSFNYGYTF. The CDR3 DNA is TGTGCCAGCAGTGTTTACTCTTTTAACTATGGCTACACCTTC.